A single sample is the source of the 8 T cell receptor beta chains below, sequenced in a study of Graves' ophthalmopathy and Graves' hyperthyroidism. The sequenced template was RNA, covering the TCR beta CDR3 region. The first-round RT-PCR employed HTBI primers together with the Qiagen OneStep RT-PCR kit. A multiplex PCR was then performed as the second round. TCRdb analysed the multiplex PCR reads with MiXCR anew, one entry per CDR3 protein. The profile covers 500,000 to 800,000 distinct CDR3 sequences, with roughly 41% appearing a single time and more than 2.5% taken by the ten largest. What was sequenced was peripheral blood. These TCRs come from an adult man with Graves' ophthalmopathy.

The J gene is TRBJ2-3, the V gene TRBV12-3 or TRBV12-4; D remains unclear. V was clipped by 4 bases and J by 2 bases, with 7 bases between them. The CDR3 is 13 residues long. The CDR3 region has the DNA TGTGCCAGCAGTTATGGGGACACAGATACGCAGTATTTT. Translated: CASSYGDTDTQYF.

Here the CDR3 DNA reads TGTGCCAGCAGCTTATCAGGGAGGGAGACCCAGTACTTC. Residues: CASSLSGRETQYF. The chain combines TRBV7-2 with TRBJ2-5, with D possibly TRBD2 on 6 matching bases. This CDR3 has 13 residues. Germline V gene sequence: CDR1 SGHTA, CDR2 FQGNSA. Trimming removed 2 bases from V and 5 bases from J, with 9 bases in between. The full variable domain, rest sourced from reference TRBV7-2 and TRBJ2-5, is GAGVSQSPSNKVTEKGKDVELRCDPISGHTALYWYRQSLGQGLEFLIYFQGNSAPDKSGLPSDRFSAERTGGSVSTLTIQRTQQEDSAVYLCASSLSGRETQYFGPGTRLLVL.

This clonotype came up many times. The V and J genes are TRBV14 and TRBJ1-6, with D hard to call. The germline V gene has CDR1 SGHDN and CDR2 FVKESK. Trimming shortened V by 1 base and J by 6 bases, and 10 bases separated the two germline ends. The CDR3 extends over 15 amino acids. CDR3 in amino acids: CASSQGRLINSPLHF. The CDR3 bases are TGTGCCAGCAGCCAAGGGAGACTGATTAATTCACCCCTCCACTTT.

The J gene is TRBJ2-3, the V gene TRBV29-1, with 8 bases that match TRBD1. The CDR3 covers 17 residues. The ends lost 7 bases at V and 0 bases at J; junction bases unmatched: 15. Germline assignment: CDR1 SQVTM and CDR2 ANQGSEA. The CDR3 DNA sequence: TGCAGCGCTCAAATCGGACAGGGCCCACCTAGCACAGATACGCAGTATTTT. This encodes CSAQIGQGPPSTDTQYF.

About this clonotype: This may stem from a read error, because a much larger clone lies one nucleotide away. The chain combines TRBV2 with TRBJ2-7; 13 nucleotides line up with TRBD2. This CDR3 contains 15 residues. Germline loops: CDR1 SNHLY, CDR2 FYNNEI. CDR3 bases: TGTGCCAGCAGCGGGACTAGCGGGGCGTCCTACGGGCAGTACTTC. Translated: CASSGTSGASYGQYF. The complete variable domain, with remaining parts taken from reference TRBV2 and TRBJ2-7, reads EPEVTQTPSHQVTQMGQEVILRCVPISNHLYFYWYRQILGQKVEFLVSFYNNEISEKSEIFDDQFSVERPDGSNFTLKIRSTKLEDSAMYFCASSGTSGASYGQYFGPGTRLTVT.

V is TRBV19 and J is TRBJ1-2; D unclear. CDR3 length: 13 amino acids. CDR1 is LNHDA, CDR2 SQIVND, per germline (reference sequence). The germline V and J ends were trimmed by 11 bases and 4 bases, with 17 bases remaining between them. The CDR3 region is CASSGGRVYGYTF. The CDR3 DNA sequence: TGTGCCTCGAGCGGCGGGAGGGTCTATGGCTACACCTTC.

This clonotype was counted at least ten times. The chain carries TRBV6-6 and TRBJ1-4; D gene ambiguous. From germline, CDR1 is MNHNY and CDR2 SVGAGI (reference sequence). The length of the CDR3 is 14 residues. Trimming removed 1 base at V and 4 bases at J, with 7 bases between. The CDR3 sequence is CASSYWGGNEKLFF. DNA of the CDR3: TGTGCCAGCAGTTACTGGGGTGGTAATGAAAAACTGTTTTTT.

In its sample, this clonotype was seen many times. This chain uses TRBV2 with TRBJ1-1; 7 nucleotides align to TRBD1. Germline loops: CDR1 SNHLY, CDR2 FYNNEI. V lost 8 bases, J lost 4 bases, and 7 bases stayed unmatched. The CDR3 has 13 amino acids. CDR3 DNA: TGTGCCAGCCAGACAGGGTCGAGCACTGAAGCTTTCTTT. This encodes CASQTGSSTEAFF.